Following are 9 T cell receptor beta chains from one sample sequenced in a study of cytomegalovirus exposure and HLA in healthy donors. Both 60 Vbeta primers and 13 Jbeta primers went into the PCR. Assay: immunoSEQ multiplex PCR; the TCRdb copy retains only in-frame clones and omits some. The repertoire includes 200,000 to 250,000 clones, roughly 80% of them detected once, and approximately 2.9% sits in the top ten. Sequencing used PBMCs. These receptors were collected from a man under 40 in good health and CMV-seronegative.

The rearrangement links TRBV6-6 to TRBJ1-2; D gene uncertain. Germline CDR1 reads MNHNY; CDR2 reads SVGAGI (reference sequence). The CDR3 runs to 13 residues. The ends were cut back, 0 bases at V and 8 bases at J, with 10 bases in the middle. The CDR3 region is CASSYSPRKGYTF. The CDR3 region has the DNA TGTGCCAGCAGTTACTCCCCCAGGAAGGGCTACACCTTC.

The chain carries TRBV4-1 and TRBJ2-7, with 8 bases aligning to TRBD1. The germline gives CDR1 MGHRA, CDR2 YSYEKL. CDR3 length: 14 residues. The V gene end was trimmed by 2 bases and the J gene end by 5 bases; junction bases not matched to a gene: 5. The CDR3 DNA follows: TGCGCCAGCAGCCAACCCTTGGACAGGGACGAGCAGTACTTC. Its protein product is CASSQPLDRDEQYF.

The chain recombines TRBV9 with TRBJ2-7; perhaps TRBD1 as D (6 bases). The CDR3 has 15 residues. Germline assignment: CDR1 SGDLS and CDR2 YYNGEE. The V gene lost 0 bases and the J gene lost 1 base, with 11 bases spanning the gap. CDR3 sequence reads: CASSVETGQSYEQYF. CDR3 nucleotide sequence: TGTGCCAGCAGCGTAGAAACAGGGCAGTCCTACGAGCAGTACTTC.

This CDR3 reads CASNNFGATEINEKLFF. As DNA, the CDR3 is TGTGCCAGCAATAACTTTGGGGCCACAGAGATTAATGAAAAACTGTTTTTT. V and J are TRBV28 and TRBJ1-4; D is perhaps TRBD1 (5 bases). The CDR3 covers 17 residues. Germline CDR1 is MDHEN and CDR2 is SYDVKM. V was pared by 7 bases and J by 4 bases, with 22 bases between.

The V call is TRBV28, the J call TRBJ1-5, with a tentative D call TRBD1 (5 bases). Trimming pared 6 bases from V and 8 bases from J, leaving 20 bases between. Germline CDR1 and CDR2: MDHEN and SYDVKM. This CDR3 has 15 amino acids. The CDR3 DNA follows: TGTGCCAGCAGGCCCCCAGGGTCCAGACGTGAGCCCCAGCATTTT. It codes for CASRPPGSRREPQHF.

The chain joins TRBV19 to TRBJ2-1; 14 bases are a match to TRBD2. V shed 4 bases and J 7 bases; nucleotides not matched to a gene: 9. The CDR3 has 17 residues. The germline CDR1 and CDR2 sequences are LNHDA and SQIVND (reference sequence). Here the CDR3 reads CASSRGTSGGRWNEQFF. CDR3 DNA sequence: TGTGCCAGTAGTAGAGGGACTAGCGGGGGCAGATGGAATGAGCAGTTCTTC.

In its sample, this clone was seen a few times. The rearrangement links TRBV21-1 to TRBJ2-6; whether TRBD1, the table's D call, matches the DNA was not checked. TRBV21-1 constitutes a pseudogene. CDR3 size: 14 residues. CDR3 bases: TGTGCCAGCAGGTCCCTCTCTGGGGCCAGCGTCCTGACTTTC. This codes for CASRSLSGASVLTF.

The count of this clone is one. J is TRBJ2-4 and V is TRBV28, with 7 bases aligning to TRBD1. V lost 4 bases to trimming and J lost 0 bases; unmatched junction nucleotides: 3. CDR1 and CDR2 (germline): MDHEN, SYDVKM. The CDR3 is made up of 15 amino acids. Here the CDR3 reads CASSSQGVAKNIQYF. In DNA form, the CDR3 reads TGTGCCAGCAGTTCCCAGGGGGTAGCCAAAAACATTCAGTACTTC.

CDR3 sequence reads: CASSLGGEPLETQYF. The CDR3 DNA reads TGTGCCAGCAGTTTAGGTGGGGAGCCCTTGGAGACCCAGTACTTC. The chain recombines TRBV28 with TRBJ2-5, with a tentative D call TRBD2 (5 bases). The length of the CDR3 is 15 residues. V lost 2 bases and J lost 5, with 15 bases in between. CDR1 MDHEN and CDR2 SYDVKM come from the germline V gene.